This is a list of T cell receptor beta chains from one sample in a study of STAT5B mutations in CD4+ large granular lymphocyte leukemia. Sequenced by immunoSEQ multiplex PCR; TCRdb stores in-frame clones only, minus some. The sample consists of fewer than 45,000 clones, more than 70% of them appearing once. The specimen was CD4+ T cells from blood buffy coats. These receptors all stem from a human donor in good health. Each CDR3 is given with its conserved first and last residue. D genes are given only for firm matches. Rows may omit the clone size; those that give it use once, few, many or a size class.

TRBJ2-3	TRBV5-1	-	-	CASSSIPGTDTQYF	TGCGCCAGCAGCTCGATTCCAGGCACAGATACGCAGTATTTT
TRBJ2-5	TRBV21-1	-	-	CASSKEMSWIKETQYF	TGTGCCAGCAGCAAAGAGATGAGCTGGATTAAAGAGACCCAGTACTTC
TRBJ2-1	TRBV10-1	TRBD2	-	CASSEWGLAGGSSYNEQFF	TGCGCCAGCAGTGAGTGGGGACTAGCGGGGGGGAGCTCCTACAATGAGCAGTTCTTC
TRBJ1-5	TRBV5-1	TRBD1	-	CASSSGQHSNQPQHF	TGCGCCAGCAGTTCGGGACAGCATAGCAATCAGCCCCAGCATTTT
TRBJ1-2	TRBV7-9	-	-	CASSLASVPLGYTF	TGTGCCAGCAGCTTAGCGTCGGTACCCCTTGGCTACACCTTC
TRBJ2-3	TRBV6-1	TRBD2	-	CASRGSGGSTDTQYF	TGTGCCAGCAGGGGCAGCGGGGGCAGCACAGATACGCAGTATTTT
TRBJ2-2	TRBV6-4	TRBD2	-	CASSASGSAKTGELFF	TGTGCCAGCAGTGCTAGCGGGAGTGCGAAAACCGGGGAGCTGTTTTTT
TRBJ2-7	TRBV5-1	TRBD1	-	CASSLGTGGVYEQYF	TGCGCCAGCAGCTTGGGGACAGGAGGAGTCTACGAGCAGTACTTC
TRBJ2-1	TRBV4-1	TRBD1	-	CASSQRQGAREQFF	TGCGCCAGCAGCCAAAGACAGGGGGCGCGTGAGCAGTTCTTC
TRBJ2-7	TRBV18	-	-	CASSPRRDGSSYEQYF	TGTGCCAGCTCACCACGGCGGGACGGGAGCTCCTACGAGCAGTACTTC
TRBJ2-1	TRBV7-3	TRBD2	-	CASSSGLAGSNEQFF	TGTGCCAGCAGCTCGGGACTAGCGGGATCCAATGAGCAGTTCTTC
TRBJ2-3	TRBV2	TRBD2	-	CASSEGAGGPHTQYF	TGTGCCAGCAGTGAAGGGGCGGGGGGGCCACATACGCAGTATTTT
TRBJ1-5	TRBV9	-	-	CASSFPTNQPQHF	TGTGCCAGCAGCTTCCCGACTAATCAGCCCCAGCATTTT
TRBJ1-2	TRBV28	-	few	CASSITDGYTF	TGTGCCAGCAGTATAACGGATGGCTACACCTTC